This T cell receptor (beta chain) comes out of a study of T cell repertoires in cytomegalovirus infection. On the study more broadly: Both CMV infection and a matching HLA type were indicated by public TCR beta signatures.

Study-level findings and limits: The ex vivo response was dominated by HLA-C-restricted CMV-specific TCR beta clonotypes. Using cumulative public TCR beta family frequency, the authors identified those who carried CMV together with the relevant HLA.

Comments on this clonotype: The antigen is unknown.

The ends lost 5 bases at V and 5 bases at J; junction bases unmatched: 4. The CDR3 length is 14 residues. The V gene's germline CDR1 is SGHVS and CDR2 FQNEAQ. Using its own MiXCR run on the reads, TCRdb lists one record per CDR3 protein. Here the sample spans approximately 180,000 distinct CDR3 sequences, approximately 19% being singletons. This chain links TRBV7-8 with TRBJ2-2; TRBD2 matches 8 bases. What was sequenced was PBMCs. This TCR was sampled from a human donor in good health (CMV status not recorded). Some clones in this sample may be carry-over from other donors' samples. The CDR3 spells CASSPGLATGELFF. The CDR3 DNA reads TGTGCCAGCAGCCCTGGACTAGCTACCGGGGAGCTGTTTTTT.